The entry that follows covers one T cell receptor beta chain sequence. The CDR3 is 14 residues long. After removal of 5 bases from V and 8 bases from J, the junction contained 9 bases not matched to a gene. Germline loops: CDR1 SGHNT, CDR2 YENEEA. The data were produced by immunoSEQ multiplex PCR, yet TCRdb's version contains in-frame clones alone and is incomplete. The profile shows 55,000 to 75,000 clones, roughly 70% of them singletons. The sample is drawn from a study of T cell clones after liver transplantation. Overall study context: Until 12-24 months post-transplant, subjects got standard immunosuppression and no induction. Samples came pre-transplant, pre-randomization before withdrawal, and post-randomization after withdrawal ended.

This sequence joins TRBV11-3 and TRBJ2-1, with 7 bases that match TRBD2. Sequencing used CD4+ T cells from blood, obtained at the approximately 15-month timepoint. This sequence was found in a human patient who received a liver transplant. Among the T cells, some may be from the graft donor. Here the CDR3 reads CASSLLLGGDEQFF. Written as DNA, the CDR3 is TGTGCCAGCAGCCTCCTTCTGGGAGGGGATGAGCAGTTCTTC.